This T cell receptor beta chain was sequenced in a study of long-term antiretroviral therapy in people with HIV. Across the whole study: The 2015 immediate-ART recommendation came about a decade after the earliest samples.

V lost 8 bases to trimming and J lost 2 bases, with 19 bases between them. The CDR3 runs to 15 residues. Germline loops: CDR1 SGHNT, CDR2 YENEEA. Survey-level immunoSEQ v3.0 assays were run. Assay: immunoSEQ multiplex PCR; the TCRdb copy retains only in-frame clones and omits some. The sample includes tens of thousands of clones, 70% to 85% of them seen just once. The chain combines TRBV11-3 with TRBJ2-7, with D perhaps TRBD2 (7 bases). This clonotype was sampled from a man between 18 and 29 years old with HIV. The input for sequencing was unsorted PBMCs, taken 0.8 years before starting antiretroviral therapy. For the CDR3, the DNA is TGTGCCAGCTCCAAATCCGGGGGGCCAACCTACGAGCAGTACTTC. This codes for CASSKSGGPTYEQYF.